This T cell receptor beta chain was obtained from a study of blood T cell repertoires in COVID-19. In the authors' methods: Nucleated cell number was recorded as an estimate derived from reference gene primer amplification. This table comes from immunoSEQ multiplex PCR, and its TCRdb copy is limited to in-frame clones, with some not included. That table furnishes V, J and clone size, whereas the DNA furnished D and trimming. The sample gives more than 110,000 clones, roughly 78% of which show up once; approximately 6% is in the top ten. This clone was seen only a few times. Enrollees, 18 to 89 years old, lived in 24 US areas. Germline values: CDR1 MNHEY, CDR2 SVGEGT. The CDR3 spans 15 residues. V lost 6 bases, J lost 0 bases, and 15 bases lay in between.

The receptor comes from a woman aged 50 to 60 who had recovered from COVID-19. This chain uses TRBV6-2 or TRBV6-3 with TRBJ2-7, with D possibly being TRBD2 (7 bases). The source material was PBMCs or T cells enriched from blood (not recorded which). The CDR3 here is CASSSSGEGSYEQYV. CDR3 bases: TGTGCCAGCAGCTCCTCAGGGGAGGGCTCCTACGAGCAGTACGTC.